These T cell receptor beta chains were read from a single sample in a study of neurological immune-mediated disorders. TCRdb ran MiXCR on the 5' RACE reads and lists one entry per CDR3 protein. The data show about 66,000 distinct CDR3 sequences, around 3.3% seen once. Sequenced sample: PBMCs. Receptors were obtained from a middle-aged man with multiple sclerosis. The CDR3 runs from the conserved cysteine through the conserved F or W. The D gene is left open where the match is weak. Part of the rows lack a size; the others show once, few, many or a class for expanded clones.

TRBJ1-5	many	15	TRBV5-5	.	CASSLLGDSNQPQHF	TGTGCCAGCAGCTTGTTGGGGGATAGCAATCAGCCCCAGCATTTT
TRBJ2-7	many	14	TRBV12-3/TRBV12-4	TRBD2	CASSPGGTSYEQYF	TGTGCCAGCAGCCCGGGGGGAACGTCCTACGAGCAGTACTTC
TRBJ2-1	many	15	TRBV14	.	CASSQGPGTYNEQFF	TGTGCCAGCAGCCAAGGGCCAGGAACGTACAATGAGCAGTTCTTC
TRBJ1-2	many	17	TRBV2	TRBD1	CASSEARANRGRYGYTF	TGTGCCAGCAGTGAAGCTAGGGCAAACAGGGGGCGTTATGGCTACACCTTC
TRBJ1-2	.	14	TRBV29-1	TRBD1	CSVDPGQGTEGYTF	TGCAGCGTGGACCCGGGACAGGGGACGGAGGGCTACACCTTC
TRBJ1-2	many	14	TRBV7-6	TRBD1	CASSPLDRAEGYTF	TGTGCCAGCAGCCCGTTGGACAGGGCTGAAGGCTACACCTTC
TRBJ1-1	medium-sized	11	TRBV12-3/TRBV12-4	.	CASSGGAEAFF	TGTGCCAGCAGTGGGGGCGCGGAAGCTTTCTTT
TRBJ1-5	many	15	TRBV20-1	.	CSASGGAYSNQPQHF	TGCAGTGCTTCGGGGGGGGCTTATAGCAATCAGCCCCAGCATTTT
TRBJ2-1	many	17	TRBV5-1	TRBD1	CASSTTPGTGPYNEQFF	TGCGCCAGCAGCACAACCCCCGGGACAGGGCCTTACAATGAGCAGTTCTTC
TRBJ2-3	few	14	TRBV29-1	.	CSVTPAGNTDTQYF	TGCAGCGTGACCCCGGCGGGGAACACAGATACGCAGTATTTT
TRBJ2-7	many	14	TRBV12-3/TRBV12-4	.	CASSPSASSYEQYF	TGTGCCAGCAGCCCTAGCGCCAGCTCCTACGAGCAGTACTTC
TRBJ1-1	many	13	TRBV20-1	.	CSARVAGEFEAFF	TGCAGTGCTAGAGTGGCAGGGGAGTTCGAAGCTTTCTTT
TRBJ2-3	many	12	TRBV20-1	.	CSAQDSTDTQYF	TGCAGTGCCCAGGACTCGACAGATACGCAGTATTTT
TRBJ2-1	few	14	TRBV11-2	.	CASSLTPGRDEQFF	TGTGCCAGCAGCTTAACACCGGGCCGGGATGAGCAGTTCTTC
TRBJ1-1	many	14	TRBV7-9	.	CASSPPVRNTEAFF	TGTGCCAGCAGCCCCCCAGTGAGAAACACTGAAGCTTTCTTT
TRBJ1-4	once	13	TRBV4-2	.	CASSPYFGEKLFF	TGTGCCAGCAGCCCTTACTTCGGTGAAAAACTGTTTTTT